This T cell receptor (beta chain) stems from a study of OX40 agonist ivuxolimab in advanced cancers. Turning to the overall study: Ivuxolimab was a fully human IgG2 agonistic monoclonal antibody targeting the costimulatory receptor OX40 (CD134). Intravenous ivuxolimab was administered to patients every 2 weeks at six dose levels: 0.01, 0.1, 0.3, 1.5, 3 and 10 mg/kg. Of the approximately 54 patients in dose escalation, about 20 had hepatocellular carcinoma, approximately 15 had melanoma, 9 had renal cell carcinoma and 9 had head and neck cancer. A male proportion of around 81% and a mean age of 60 years, ranging from 23 to 79, were recorded for the dose-escalation cohort. Patients were allowed to have had prior anti-PD-1, anti-PD-L1 or anti-CTLA-4 therapy, and 40% of the dose-escalation patients had been treated with checkpoint inhibitors. Partial responses were achieved by three dose-escalation patients, of whom one had hepatocellular carcinoma and two had cutaneous melanoma. Peripheral TCRbeta sequencing was intended to test whether TCR sequence diversity was altered and clonal T-cell expansion was caused by ivuxolimab. The paper covers the monotherapy dose-escalation part of the phase I ivuxolimab trial, which included N ≈ 50 patients. Summary of the overall study and its limitations: In the 0.1-3.0 mg/kg groups, partial responders were among the patients with the lowest normalized peripheral clonal expansion, particularly in CD8+ T cells. After ivuxolimab, more expanded clones were found on average in CD8+ T cells than in CD4+ T cells. Which antigens the clonally expanded peripheral T cells were specific for was not determined. Low levels of normalized T-cell clonal expansion were also seen in some patients who did not respond. At doses from 0.1 to 3.0 mg/kg, clonal expansion was seen in both CD4+ and CD8+ blood T cells between baseline and week 6.

With respect to this clone: The specificity of this receptor is unknown. Base quality data are lacking; no much larger clone is found one base away.

To sequence the TCRbeta CDR3 region, genomic DNA was isolated from the sorted cells. The immunoSEQ Assay was used for sequencing of TCRbeta CDR3 regions. Entries here come from immuneACCESS through TCRdb and include only in-frame sequences with V and J called. Some clones fail to appear in such tables; in the studies checked, an unresolved V gene covers under half of the shortfall, and the cause of the remainder is unknown. Recorded for this sample are around 75,000 clones; roughly nine tenths of them occurred a single time. The top ten constitute more than 2.5% of the sample. The trial excluded patients who had a history of autoimmune disease or who were on systemic immunosuppression. Peripheral blood for TCR sequencing was drawn from every dose cohort at baseline, at cycle 4 day 1 and at cycle 7 day 1. Samples came from an open-label, multicenter, first-in-human phase I dose-escalation trial of ivuxolimab. Adults with locally advanced or metastatic head and neck squamous cell, hepatocellular, melanoma or renal cell carcinoma were enrolled in the trial. Before TCR sequencing, CD4+ T cells and CD8+ T cells were sorted from peripheral blood as separate populations.

For this chain, trimming is 6 bases at the V end and 3 bases at the J end, and the number of junction bases without a gene match is 8. Spanning cysteine to phenylalanine, the CDR3 consists of 14 amino acids. Kept here is only the CDR3 DNA, which spans 42 bases and is read in frame from base 1. The germline V gene specifies SNHLY as CDR1 and FYNNEI as CDR2. The chain couples TRBV2 to TRBJ2-7, with TRBD1 matching 7 junction bases. This TCR was sampled from an adult with an advanced solid tumor such as melanoma, head and neck, liver or kidney cancer. This specimen consisted of CD4+ or CD8+ T cells sorted from blood, obtained in a trial of the OX40 agonist ivuxolimab. Here is the DNA: TGTGCCAGCAGGACGACAGGGTTAATCTACGAGCAGTACTTC. It codes for CASRTTGLIYEQYF.